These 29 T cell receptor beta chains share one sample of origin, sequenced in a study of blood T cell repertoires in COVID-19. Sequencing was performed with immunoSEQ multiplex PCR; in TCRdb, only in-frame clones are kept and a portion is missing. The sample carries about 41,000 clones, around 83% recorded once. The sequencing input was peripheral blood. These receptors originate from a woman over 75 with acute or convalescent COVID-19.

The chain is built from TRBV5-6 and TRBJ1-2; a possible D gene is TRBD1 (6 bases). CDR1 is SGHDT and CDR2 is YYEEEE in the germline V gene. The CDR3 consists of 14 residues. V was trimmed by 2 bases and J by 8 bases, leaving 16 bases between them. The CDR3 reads CASSLGGKVEGYTF. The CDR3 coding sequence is TGTGCCAGCAGCTTAGGGGGAAAGGTGGAGGGCTACACCTTC.

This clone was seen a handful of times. CDR3 nucleotides: TGTGCCAGCAGCTCCACCGACAGTCTGCACAATGAGCAGTTCTTC. Translating it yields CASSSTDSLHNEQFF. The V and J genes are TRBV7-9 and TRBJ2-1, with D possibly TRBD1 on 5 matching bases. There are 15 residues in the CDR3. V was clipped by 4 bases and J by 5 bases, with 15 bases between them. The germline gives CDR1 SEHNR, CDR2 FQNEAQ (reference sequence).

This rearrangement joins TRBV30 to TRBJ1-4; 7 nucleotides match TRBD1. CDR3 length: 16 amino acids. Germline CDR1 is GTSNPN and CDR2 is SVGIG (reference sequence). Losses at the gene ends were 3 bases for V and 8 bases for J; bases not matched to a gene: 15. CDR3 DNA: TGTGCCTGGAGCCTCGGGGCGGGGACAGCAGAAGAAAAACTGTTTTTT. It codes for CAWSLGAGTAEEKLFF.

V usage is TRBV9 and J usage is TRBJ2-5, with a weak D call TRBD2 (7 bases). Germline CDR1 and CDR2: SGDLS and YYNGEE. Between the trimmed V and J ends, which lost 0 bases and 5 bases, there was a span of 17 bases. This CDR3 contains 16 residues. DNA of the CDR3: TGTGCCAGCAGCGTAGCGGGGGGCCGGGGAGAGGAGACCCAGTACTTC. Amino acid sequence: CASSVAGGRGEETQYF.

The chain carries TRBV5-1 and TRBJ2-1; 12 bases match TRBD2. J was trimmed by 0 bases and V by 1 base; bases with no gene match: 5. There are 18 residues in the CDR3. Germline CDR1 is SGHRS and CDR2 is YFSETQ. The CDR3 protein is CASSLLAGGPGSYNEQFF. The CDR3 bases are TGCGCCAGCAGCTTGCTAGCGGGGGGGCCGGGCTCCTACAATGAGCAGTTCTTC.

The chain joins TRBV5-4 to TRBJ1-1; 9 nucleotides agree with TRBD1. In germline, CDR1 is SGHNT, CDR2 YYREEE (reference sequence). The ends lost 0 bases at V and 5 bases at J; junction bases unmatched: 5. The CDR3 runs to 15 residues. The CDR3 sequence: CASSLEGQGRTEAFF. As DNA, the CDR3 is TGTGCCAGCAGCTTGGAGGGACAGGGACGGACTGAAGCTTTCTTT.

CDR3 sequence: CASSLTTTVSYNEQFF. CDR3 DNA sequence: TGCGCCAGCAGCTTGACCACGACAGTCTCCTACAATGAGCAGTTCTTC. This chain joins TRBV5-1 and TRBJ2-1, with D maybe TRBD1 (5 bases). The germline V gene encodes CDR1 SGHRS and CDR2 YFSETQ. V shed 1 base and J shed 0 bases, with 11 bases lying between them. The CDR3 has 16 residues.

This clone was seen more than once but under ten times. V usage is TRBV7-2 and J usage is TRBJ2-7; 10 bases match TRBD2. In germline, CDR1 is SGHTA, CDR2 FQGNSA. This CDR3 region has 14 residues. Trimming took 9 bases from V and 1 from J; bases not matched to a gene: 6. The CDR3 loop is CASGWTSGSYEQYF. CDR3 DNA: TGTGCCAGTGGATGGACTAGCGGATCCTACGAGCAGTACTTC. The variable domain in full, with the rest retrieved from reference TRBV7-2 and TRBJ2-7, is GAGVSQSPSNKVTEKGKDVELRCDPISGHTALYWYRQSLGQGLEFLIYFQGNSAPDKSGLPSDRFSAERTGGSVSTLTIQRTQQEDSAVYLCASGWTSGSYEQYFGPGTRLTVT.

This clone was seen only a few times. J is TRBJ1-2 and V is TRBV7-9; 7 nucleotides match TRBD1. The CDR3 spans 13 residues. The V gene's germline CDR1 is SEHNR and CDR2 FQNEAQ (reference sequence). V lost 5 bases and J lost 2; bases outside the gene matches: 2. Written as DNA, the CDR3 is TGTGCCAGCAGCCAGGGGGGCAACTATGGCTACACCTTC. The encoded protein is CASSQGGNYGYTF.

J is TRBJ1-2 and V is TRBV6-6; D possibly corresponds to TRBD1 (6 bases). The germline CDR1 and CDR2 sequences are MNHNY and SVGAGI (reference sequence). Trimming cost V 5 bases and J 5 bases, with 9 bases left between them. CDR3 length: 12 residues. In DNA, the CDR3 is TGTGCCAGCAGTCCTCAGGGGTATGGCTACACCTTC. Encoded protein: CASSPQGYGYTF.

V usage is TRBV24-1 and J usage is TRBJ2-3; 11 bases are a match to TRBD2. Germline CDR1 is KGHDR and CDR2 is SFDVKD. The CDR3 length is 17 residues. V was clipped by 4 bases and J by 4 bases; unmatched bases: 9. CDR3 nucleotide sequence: TGTGCCACCAGTGACCCGGGGACTAGCGGCTTGTCAGATACGCAGTATTTT. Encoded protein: CATSDPGTSGLSDTQYF.

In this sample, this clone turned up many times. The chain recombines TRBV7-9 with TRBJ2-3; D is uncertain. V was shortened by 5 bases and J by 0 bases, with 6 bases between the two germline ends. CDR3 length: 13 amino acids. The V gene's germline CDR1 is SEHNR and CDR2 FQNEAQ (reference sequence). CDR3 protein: CASSGHSTDTQYF. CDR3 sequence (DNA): TGTGCCAGCAGCGGCCATAGCACAGATACGCAGTATTTT.

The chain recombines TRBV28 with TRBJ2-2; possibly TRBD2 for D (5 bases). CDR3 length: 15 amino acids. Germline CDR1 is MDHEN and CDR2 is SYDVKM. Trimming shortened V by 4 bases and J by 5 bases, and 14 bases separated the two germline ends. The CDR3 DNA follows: TGTGCCAGCAGTTCTGGAGGTTGGTGGACCGGGGAGCTGTTTTTT. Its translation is CASSSGGWWTGELFF.

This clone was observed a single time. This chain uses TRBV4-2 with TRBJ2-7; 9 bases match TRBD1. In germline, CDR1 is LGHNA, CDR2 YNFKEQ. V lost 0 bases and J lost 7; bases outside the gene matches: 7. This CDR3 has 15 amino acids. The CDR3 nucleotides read TGTGCCAGCAGCCAAGATCCGGGACAGGGTCAGGAGCAGTACTTC. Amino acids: CASSQDPGQGQEQYF.

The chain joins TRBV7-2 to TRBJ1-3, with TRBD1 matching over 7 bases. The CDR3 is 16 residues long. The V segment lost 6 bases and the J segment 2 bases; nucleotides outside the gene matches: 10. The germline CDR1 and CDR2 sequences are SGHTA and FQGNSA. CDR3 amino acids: CASSSFQGGTGNTIYF. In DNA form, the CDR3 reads TGTGCCAGCAGTTCCTTTCAGGGGGGCACTGGAAACACCATATATTTT.

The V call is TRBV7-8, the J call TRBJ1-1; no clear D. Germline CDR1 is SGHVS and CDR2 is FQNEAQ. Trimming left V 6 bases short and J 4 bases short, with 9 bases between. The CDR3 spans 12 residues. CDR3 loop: CASRAGGTEAFF. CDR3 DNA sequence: TGTGCCAGCAGGGCGGGAGGCACTGAAGCTTTCTTT.

The CDR3 bases are TGCGCCAGCAGCCAAGCCGGGAGGGAGGGATTCGCAACTAATGAAAAACTGTTTTTT. Its translation: CASSQAGREGFATNEKLFF. The rearrangement uses TRBV4-3 and TRBJ1-4; D not certain. The CDR3 length is 19 residues. V shed 1 base and J shed 0 bases, with 18 bases lying between them. Germline V gene data show CDR1 as LGHNA and CDR2 as YSLEER.

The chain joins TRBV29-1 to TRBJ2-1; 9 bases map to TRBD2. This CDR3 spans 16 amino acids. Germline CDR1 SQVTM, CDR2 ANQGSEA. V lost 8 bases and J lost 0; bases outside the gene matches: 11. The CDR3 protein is CSPLTLAGNSYNEQFF. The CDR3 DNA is TGCAGCCCCCTGACCCTAGCGGGGAACTCCTACAATGAGCAGTTCTTC.

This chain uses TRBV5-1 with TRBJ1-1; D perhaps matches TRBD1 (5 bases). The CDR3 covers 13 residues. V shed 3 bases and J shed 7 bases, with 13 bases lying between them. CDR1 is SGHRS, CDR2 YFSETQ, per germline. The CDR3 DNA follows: TGCGCCAGCAGCTATTCGACAGAGAGTGAAGCTTTCTTT. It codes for CASSYSTESEAFF.

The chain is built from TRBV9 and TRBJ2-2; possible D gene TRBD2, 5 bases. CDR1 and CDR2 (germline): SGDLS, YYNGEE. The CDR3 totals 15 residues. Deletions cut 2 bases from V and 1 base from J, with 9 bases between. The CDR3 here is CASSVGRGNTGELFF. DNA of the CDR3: TGTGCCAGCAGCGTTGGACGGGGGAACACCGGGGAGCTGTTTTTT.

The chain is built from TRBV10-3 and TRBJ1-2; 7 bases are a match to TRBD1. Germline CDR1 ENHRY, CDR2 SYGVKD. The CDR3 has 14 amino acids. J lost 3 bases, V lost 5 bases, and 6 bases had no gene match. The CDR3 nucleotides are TGTGCCATCAGTTCTGCCGGGACAGACTATGGCTACACCTTC. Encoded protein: CAISSAGTDYGYTF.

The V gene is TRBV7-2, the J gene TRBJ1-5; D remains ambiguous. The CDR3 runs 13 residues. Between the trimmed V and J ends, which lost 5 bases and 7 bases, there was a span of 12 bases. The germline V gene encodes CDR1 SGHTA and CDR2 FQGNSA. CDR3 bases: TGTGCCAGCAGCCCCTCATACTACCAGCCCCAGCATTTT. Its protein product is CASSPSYYQPQHF.

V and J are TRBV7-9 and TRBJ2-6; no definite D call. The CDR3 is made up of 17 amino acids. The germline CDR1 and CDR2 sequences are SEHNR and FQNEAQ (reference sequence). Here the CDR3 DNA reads TGTGGAGGCAATCTGCGGAGTGGTCCCTCTGGGGCCAACGTCCTGACTTTC. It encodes CGGNLRSGPSGANVLTF. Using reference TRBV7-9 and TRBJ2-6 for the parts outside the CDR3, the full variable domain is DTGVSQNPRHKITKRGQNVTFRCDPISEHNRLYWYRQTLGQGPEFLTYFQNEAQLEKSRLLSDRFSAERPKGSFSTLEIQRTEQGDSAMYLCGGNLRSGPSGANVLTFGAGSRLTVL.

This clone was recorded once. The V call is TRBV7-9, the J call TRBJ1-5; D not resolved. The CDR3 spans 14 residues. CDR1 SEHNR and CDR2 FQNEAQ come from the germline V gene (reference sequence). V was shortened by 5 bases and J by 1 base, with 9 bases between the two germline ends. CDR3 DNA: TGTGCCAGCAGCCCGGGAGAGAGCAATCAGCCCCAGCATTTT. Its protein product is CASSPGESNQPQHF.

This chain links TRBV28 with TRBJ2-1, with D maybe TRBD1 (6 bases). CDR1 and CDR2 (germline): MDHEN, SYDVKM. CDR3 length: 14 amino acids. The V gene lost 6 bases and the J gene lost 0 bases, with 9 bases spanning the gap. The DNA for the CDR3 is TGTGCCAGCAGAGGACAGAGCTCCTACAATGAGCAGTTCTTC. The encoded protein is CASRGQSSYNEQFF.

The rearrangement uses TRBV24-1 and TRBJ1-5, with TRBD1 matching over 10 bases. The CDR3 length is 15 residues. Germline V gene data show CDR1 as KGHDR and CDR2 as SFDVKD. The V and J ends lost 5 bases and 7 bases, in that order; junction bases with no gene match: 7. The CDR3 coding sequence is TGTGCCACCAGTGCTGGCCGGGACAGGGGCCAGCCCCAGCATTTT. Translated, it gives CATSAGRDRGQPQHF.

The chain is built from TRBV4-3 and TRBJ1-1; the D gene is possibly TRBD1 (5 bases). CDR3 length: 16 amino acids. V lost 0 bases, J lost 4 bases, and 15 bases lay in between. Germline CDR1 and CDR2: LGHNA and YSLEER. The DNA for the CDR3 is TGCGCCAGCAGCCAAGAAGTAAGGGGAGGAAGCACTGAAGCTTTCTTT. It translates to CASSQEVRGGSTEAFF.

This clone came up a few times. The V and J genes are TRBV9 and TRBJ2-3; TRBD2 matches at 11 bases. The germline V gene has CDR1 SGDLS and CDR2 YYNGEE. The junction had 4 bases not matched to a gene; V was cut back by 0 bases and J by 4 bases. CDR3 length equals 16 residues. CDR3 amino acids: CASSVVLAGGPDTQYF. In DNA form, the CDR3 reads TGTGCCAGCAGCGTAGTCCTAGCGGGGGGACCAGATACGCAGTATTTT.

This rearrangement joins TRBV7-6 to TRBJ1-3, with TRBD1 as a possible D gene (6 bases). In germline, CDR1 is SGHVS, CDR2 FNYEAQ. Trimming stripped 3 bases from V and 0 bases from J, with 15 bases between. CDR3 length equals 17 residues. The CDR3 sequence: CASSFDRPTFSGNTIYF. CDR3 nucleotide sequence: TGTGCCAGCAGCTTCGACAGGCCTACTTTCTCTGGAAACACCATATATTTT.